The T cell receptor (beta chain) under discussion was sequenced for a study of shared T cell receptors in the human thymus. Germline V CDR1 and CDR2: SGHNT, YYREEE (reference sequence). The CDR3 is made up of 16 amino acids. With V trimmed by 0 bases and J by 2 bases, 8 bases remained unmatched. TCRdb's copy holds only in-frame clones and misses some; the assay was immunoSEQ multiplex PCR. The sample holds roughly 660,000 clones, roughly 90% seen once. These data also featured in a second study, about human thymus T cells.

The TCR sequence derives from a boy under two years old with a congenital heart defect. The sample comprised thymocytes. J is TRBJ2-7 and V is TRBV5-4, with TRBD1 matching over 7 bases. The CDR3 DNA follows: TGTGCCAGCAGCTTGGAGGGGGACAGCGCCACCTACGAGCAGTACTTC. Translating it yields CASSLEGDSATYEQYF.